One sample yielded the 26 T cell receptor beta chains listed below, sequenced in a study of T cells in Graves' hyperthyroidism and ophthalmopathy. TCR beta CDR3 region amplification was performed from RNA transcripts. TCR CDR3 underwent first-round RT-PCR with the HTBI primer set. TCRdb re-called the multiplex PCR reads through MiXCR, storing one row per CDR3 protein. The repertoire holds under 250,000 distinct CDR3 sequences, with about 17% as singletons. Sequencing was performed on blood. These receptors came from a woman in her forties or fifties with Graves' hyperthyroidism.

This clonotype was observed a handful of times. The J gene is TRBJ2-7, the V gene TRBV5-1; TRBD1 aligns across 7 bases. J was trimmed by 0 bases and V by 3 bases; bases with no gene match: 12. Germline CDR1 and CDR2: SGHRS and YFSETQ. The CDR3 loop spans 17 amino acids. CDR3 sequence (DNA): TGCGCCAGCAGCTGGGGGACAGCAAGGTCCAGCTCCTACGAGCAGTACTTC. Protein: CASSWGTARSSSYEQYF.

This clonotype was seen repeatedly, ten times or more. This chain uses TRBV20-1 with TRBJ2-1; 10 bases align to TRBD2. V trimming: 0 bases; J trimming: 6 bases; junction bases outside the gene matches: 14. This CDR3 contains 18 residues. Germline CDR1 reads DFQATT; CDR2 reads SNEGSKA (reference sequence). The chain's CDR3 is CSARDFGGRLAGVNEQFF. In nucleotides, the CDR3 is TGCAGTGCTAGAGATTTTGGCGGGAGGCTAGCGGGAGTCAATGAGCAGTTCTTC.

The rearrangement links TRBV19 to TRBJ2-2, with 7 bases aligning to TRBD1. Germline V lookup: CDR1 LNHDA, CDR2 SQIVND (reference sequence). This CDR3 region has 16 residues. V was clipped by 4 bases and J by 4 bases; unmatched bases: 9. This CDR3 is CASSTRQGRGTGELFF. For the CDR3, the DNA is TGTGCCAGTAGTACGCGACAGGGTCGGGGCACCGGGGAGCTGTTTTTT.

This clonotype was seen many times. The chain carries TRBV20-1 and TRBJ2-5, with TRBD1 matching over 8 bases. Trimming removed 3 bases from V and 7 bases from J; junction bases left unmatched: 10. Per the germline V gene, CDR1 is DFQATT and CDR2 is SNEGSKA (reference sequence). The CDR3 runs to 14 residues. For the CDR3, the DNA is TGCAGTGCTAGCAGGGGGCGGATCGAGGGGACCCAGTACTTC. Its protein is CSASRGRIEGTQYF.

This clonotype was counted at least ten times. The chain couples TRBV12-5 to TRBJ2-7, with 7 positions matching TRBD2. The germline V gene encodes CDR1 LGHNT and CDR2 FRNRAP. This CDR3 is 14 amino acids long. Losses at the gene ends were 4 bases for V and 4 bases for J; bases not matched to a gene: 7. The CDR3 region is CASGSGLAAYEQYF. CDR3 DNA sequence: TGTGCTAGTGGTTCGGGTCTAGCGGCGTACGAGCAGTACTTC.

About this clonotype: One junction end disagrees with the germline gene, perhaps due to a read error. The chain links TRBV7-7 to TRBJ2-1, with D possibly being TRBD2 (5 bases). CDR1 is SSHAT and CDR2 is FNYEAQ in the germline V gene (reference sequence). The CDR3 is 14 residues long. The CDR3, as DNA: TGTGCTAGCAGCTTGGGAGAGCGGTACAATGAGCAGTTCTTC. Its translation: CASSLGERYNEQFF.

The chain combines TRBV6-2 or TRBV6-3 with TRBJ2-2; 8 bases are shared with TRBD2. V lost 6 bases and J lost 1; bases outside the gene matches: 4. The CDR3 runs 15 residues. Per the germline V gene, CDR1 is MNHEY and CDR2 is SVGEGT. The CDR3 coding sequence is TGTGCCAGCAGCGTCGGGGGGGGGAACACCGGGGAGCTGTTTTTT. Amino acids: CASSVGGGNTGELFF.

This clonotype was seen ten or more times. The J gene is TRBJ2-5, the V gene TRBV6-1; D is possibly TRBD2 (6 bases). The CDR3 runs 15 residues. Trimming took 2 bases from V and 5 from J, leaving 15 bases between them. Germline V gene data show CDR1 as MNHNS and CDR2 as SASEGT. Here the CDR3 DNA reads TGTGCCAGCAGTGAAAGCCCTCAGGAGGGGGAGACCCAGTACTTC. Translating it yields CASSESPQEGETQYF.

Many counts were recorded for this clonotype. The chain carries TRBV18 and TRBJ1-1; the match to TRBD1 covers 11 bases. Germline V gene data show CDR1 as KGHSH and CDR2 as LQKENI. The CDR3 has 16 residues. V was pared by 3 bases and J by 3 bases, with 6 bases of the junction left unmatched. The CDR3 DNA reads as TGTGCCAGCTCACCGAGAAGGACAGGGGGCGACACTGAAGCTTTCTTT. As protein: CASSPRRTGGDTEAFF.

This clonotype has ten or more counts. The chain combines TRBV18 with TRBJ1-1; D is unclear. Germline loops: CDR1 KGHSH, CDR2 LQKENI. This CDR3 is built from 13 residues. V dropped 6 bases and J dropped 0 bases, with 8 bases sitting between them. The CDR3 DNA sequence: TGTGCCAGCTCGTCTGCCATGAACACTGAAGCTTTCTTT. Its translation is CASSSAMNTEAFF.

J is TRBJ2-7 and V is TRBV3-1; the D gene is possibly TRBD1 (6 bases). The CDR3 contains 14 residues. Trimming took off 3 bases at V and 6 bases at J, with 15 bases between the two ends. Germline assignment: CDR1 LGHDT and CDR2 YNNKEL (reference sequence). This CDR3 is CASSQAPGAFEQYF. In DNA, the CDR3 is TGTGCCAGCAGCCAGGCTCCAGGGGCTTTCGAGCAGTACTTC.

This clonotype was observed a handful of times. The chain has TRBV5-6 and TRBJ1-1, with D possibly being TRBD1 (5 bases). There are 16 residues in the CDR3. The V gene's germline CDR1 is SGHDT and CDR2 YYEEEE. Trimming cost V 0 bases and J 6 bases, with 18 bases left between them. CDR3 sequence reads: CASSLARDGLLPEAFF. In nucleotides, the CDR3 is TGTGCCAGCAGCTTGGCCAGGGATGGTTTGTTACCTGAAGCTTTCTTT.

At least ten counts were recorded for this clonotype. The chain combines TRBV19 with TRBJ1-6, with TRBD1 as a possible D gene (6 bases). V was cut by 3 bases and J by 10 bases, with 13 bases left in between. The CDR3 contains 14 residues. The germline CDR1 and CDR2 sequences are LNHDA and SQIVND (reference sequence). The CDR3: CASSIPQGHSPLHF. Here the CDR3 DNA reads TGTGCCAGTAGTATTCCGCAGGGGCACTCACCCCTCCACTTT. The variable domain in full, completed from reference TRBV19 and TRBJ1-6, reads DGGITQSPKYLFRKEGQNVTLSCEQNLNHDAMYWYRQDPGQGLRLIYYSQIVNDFQKGDIAEGYSVSREKKESFPLTVTSAQKNPTAFYLCASSIPQGHSPLHFGNGTRLTVT.

A word on this clonotype: This may be a read error, as it is one base from a much larger clone. This CDR3 fails to terminate in the conserved phenylalanine or tryptophan, so it likely reflects a read error. The chain couples TRBV2 to TRBJ1-1; a weak D match, TRBD1 (5 bases). The CDR3 length is 16 residues. Trimming took 1 base from V and 2 from J, leaving 14 bases between them. Germline assignment: CDR1 SNHLY and CDR2 FYNNEI. CDR3 protein: CASSEDAGRPNTEAFL. CDR3 coding DNA: TGTGCCAGCAGTGAAGACGCAGGGAGACCCAACACTGAAGCTTTCCTT.

The chain recombines TRBV7-3 with TRBJ2-1, with 9 positions matching TRBD2. V lost 1 base and J lost 6; bases outside the gene matches: 7. The CDR3 sequence is 16 residues long. CDR1 is SGHTA, CDR2 FQGTGA, per germline. CDR3 DNA sequence: TGTGCCAGCAGCTTAATTCGGCGGGAGGGCCGCAATGAGCAGTTCTTC. Translated: CASSLIRREGRNEQFF.

The chain links TRBV30 to TRBJ2-7; 10 bases line up with TRBD2. V dropped 3 bases and J dropped 0; count of bases not matched to a gene: 8. The CDR3 runs 16 residues. Germline V CDR1 and CDR2: GTSNPN, SVGIG (reference sequence). The CDR3 DNA reads TGTGCCTGGAGGGGAGGCGGACTAGCGGCCTCCTACGAGCAGTACTTC. It is translated as CAWRGGGLAASYEQYF.

In its sample, this clonotype was seen a few times. The chain couples TRBV12-3 or TRBV12-4 to TRBJ1-1, with a weak D call TRBD1 (5 bases). The V end lost 6 bases, the J end lost 3 bases, and 14 bases lay between the germline ends. The CDR3 sequence is 14 residues long. The CDR3 is CASSDSGGYTEAFF. The CDR3 nucleotides read TGTGCCAGCAGCGACAGCGGAGGGTACACTGAAGCTTTCTTT.

This clonotype was recorded at least ten times. V gene TRBV5-8 combines with J gene TRBJ2-3; 7 bases line up with TRBD2. This CDR3 spans 16 amino acids. CDR1 is SGHTS and CDR2 is YDEGEE in the germline V gene. The ends lost 1 base at V and 2 bases at J; junction bases unmatched: 7. Here the CDR3 reads CASSLKVGRNTDTQYF. CDR3 sequence (DNA): TGTGCCAGCAGCTTGAAAGTCGGGAGGAACACAGATACGCAGTATTTT.

This clonotype showed up many times. The chain joins TRBV7-8 to TRBJ2-7; D remains ambiguous. V was shortened by 1 base and J by 1 base, with 8 bases between the two germline ends. Looked up from germline, CDR1 is SGHVS and CDR2 is FQNEAQ. This CDR3 is 14 amino acids long. CDR3 protein: CASSLGDKSYEQYF. CDR3 sequence (DNA): TGTGCCAGCAGCTTAGGTGACAAGTCCTACGAGCAGTACTTC.

This clonotype was seen repeatedly, ten times or more. The chain joins TRBV24-1 to TRBJ2-5, with D tentatively TRBD1 (6 bases). Per the germline V gene, CDR1 is KGHDR and CDR2 is SFDVKD. There are 15 residues in the CDR3. The V gene lost 4 bases and the J gene lost 7 bases, with 18 bases spanning the gap. CDR3 sequence reads: CATSDPKQGTGTQYF. The CDR3 DNA is TGTGCCACCAGTGACCCGAAACAGGGAACCGGGACCCAGTACTTC.

In its sample, this clonotype was seen many times. This chain uses TRBV12-3 or TRBV12-4 with TRBJ1-1; D remains ambiguous. The V and J ends lost 5 bases and 5 bases respectively, with 9 bases between them. This CDR3 contains 12 residues. The CDR3 loop reads CASSIRPTEAFF. The CDR3 DNA is TGTGCCAGCAGTATCCGACCGACTGAAGCTTTCTTT.

The gene calls are TRBV20-1 and TRBJ2-2, with a weak D call TRBD2 (5 bases). V was clipped by 6 bases and J by 4 bases, with 24 bases between them. The CDR3 runs 17 residues. Germline V CDR1 and CDR2: DFQATT, SNEGSKA (reference sequence). This CDR3 is CSAPIPWGAYITGELFF. The CDR3 nucleotides read TGCAGTGCCCCCATCCCTTGGGGAGCCTATATCACCGGGGAGCTGTTTTTT.

This clonotype was counted ten times or more. As DNA, the CDR3 is TGTGCCAGCAGTCCTGACAGAGCAACTAATGAAAAACTGTTTTTT. It is translated as CASSPDRATNEKLFF. This chain joins TRBV12-3 or TRBV12-4 and TRBJ1-4; tentative D call: TRBD1 (5 bases). This CDR3 is built from 15 residues. V lost 5 bases, J lost 0 bases, and 10 bases lay in between.

This clonotype was detected ten times or more. This chain connects TRBV19 to TRBJ2-7, with 12 bases that match TRBD2. The junction had 6 bases not matched to a gene; V was cut back by 5 bases and J by 7 bases. The CDR3 has 14 residues. Looked up from germline, CDR1 is LNHDA and CDR2 is SQIVND (reference sequence). CDR3 bases: TGTGCCAGTAGTGTCCTAGCGGGAGGGGGAGAGCAGTACTTC. This gives the protein CASSVLAGGGEQYF.

This rearrangement joins TRBV20-1 to TRBJ2-1; TRBD2 aligns across 14 bases. With V trimmed by 2 bases and J by 2 bases, 8 bases remained unmatched. The CDR3 extends over 18 amino acids. Germline V gene sequence: CDR1 DFQATT, CDR2 SNEGSKA (reference sequence). The CDR3 loop is CSARRRTSGRSPYNEQFF. The CDR3 region has the DNA TGCAGTGCTAGAAGGCGGACTAGCGGGAGGAGTCCCTACAATGAGCAGTTCTTC.

The sample holds a few counts of this clonotype. The chain has TRBV7-6 and TRBJ2-7; 9 bases map to TRBD1. Trimming removed 1 base from V and 5 bases from J; junction bases left unmatched: 15. This CDR3 region has 18 residues. CDR1 is SGHVS, CDR2 FNYEAQ, per germline. The CDR3 nucleotides are TGTGCCAGCAGCTTAGTCCCGGGACAGGGTATTGGCGGCGACGAGCAGTACTTC. Translation: CASSLVPGQGIGGDEQYF.